The rows below give T cell receptor beta chains drawn from one sample of a study of response to subunit inactivated influenza vaccine. One entry per CDR3 protein, called by TCRdb with MiXCR from the RT-PCR reads. Found here are approximately 490,000 distinct CDR3 sequences, around 7.9% of them singletons; the top ten hold less than 15%. This specimen was PBMCs from blood, taken less than 30 months after vaccination. These receptors all come from a man between 50 and 69 years old who received an inactivated influenza vaccine. Each CDR3 is given with its conserved first and last residue. A D gene is named only where the DNA matches it firmly. Clone size, where shown, is once, few, many, or a class for clones that have expanded.

D	J	size	V	DNA	CDR3
TRBD2	TRBJ2-1	NA	TRBV20-1	TGCAGTGCCAGGACTAGCGGGAGGGCCTCCTACAATGAGCAGTTCTTC	CSARTSGRASYNEQFF
NA	TRBJ2-6	NA	TRBV7-3	TGTGCCAGCAGCTTACGTCAGGCCGGCTCTGGGGCCAACGTCCTGACTTTC	CASSLRQAGSGANVLTF
NA	TRBJ1-5	NA	TRBV7-9	TGTGCCAGCAGCTTAGATACAGTCAATCAGCCCCAGCATTTT	CASSLDTVNQPQHF
TRBD2	TRBJ2-1	NA	TRBV29-1	TGCAGCGTTGATGGACTAGTATCCCGTGAGCAGTTCTTC	CSVDGLVSREQFF
TRBD1	TRBJ2-1	many	TRBV5-1	TGCGCCAGCAGATGGGACAGGGGAACCAATGAGCAGTTCTTC	CASRWDRGTNEQFF
NA	TRBJ1-2	many	TRBV20-1	TGCAGTACCGATGTAGGTGGCTACACCTTC	CSTDVGGYTF
TRBD2	TRBJ2-1	NA	TRBV6-4	TGTGCCAGCAGTGCCCTAGCGGGAGCTGGGGTTGAGCAGTTCTTC	CASSALAGAGVEQFF
NA	TRBJ2-1	few	TRBV18	TGTGCCAGCTCACCGATTGACCAACTCCTGTCCTACAATGAGCAGTTCTTC	CASSPIDQLLSYNEQFF
NA	TRBJ2-7	few	TRBV30	TGTGCCTGGAGTACGGAGGAGGGGGACTACGAGCAGTACTTC	CAWSTEEGDYEQYF
NA	TRBJ2-5	NA	TRBV28	TGTGCCAGCAGCCGGCTCGACAGCGAAGAGACCCAGTACTTC	CASSRLDSEETQYF
NA	TRBJ2-7	NA	TRBV28	TGTGCCAGCAGTTTTGCGCTAGCGTCCTACGAGCAGTACTTC	CASSFALASYEQYF
NA	TRBJ2-2	few	TRBV6-1	TGTGCCAGCAGCCCCGGACGGCAGAAAAGCACCGGGGAGCTGTTTTTT	CASSPGRQKSTGELFF
TRBD1	TRBJ2-5	many	TRBV10-3	TGTGCCGCAAGGCCGGGACAGACTACTCAAGAGACCCAGTACTTC	CAARPGQTTQETQYF
TRBD1	TRBJ2-7	NA	TRBV12-3/TRBV12-4	TGTGCCACCCCACCCCTCGGGACAGAATCCTACGAGCAGTACTTC	CATPPLGTESYEQYF
NA	TRBJ2-2	few	TRBV28	TGTGCCAGCAGCTTTCGGCAGGGGCACGCCTTTTTT	CASSFRQGHAFF
TRBD2	TRBJ2-3	few	TRBV29-1	TGCAGCGTCGCAGCGGGGGCAGTCACAGATACGCAGTATTTT	CSVAAGAVTDTQYF
NA	TRBJ2-2	many	TRBV5-1	TGCGCCAGCAGCTTGGACCAACTACGCACCGGGGAGCTGTTTTTT	CASSLDQLRTGELFF
NA	TRBJ2-3	few	TRBV3-1	TGTGCCAGCAGCCATGACGAGGCAGATACGCAGTATTTT	CASSHDEADTQYF
NA	TRBJ2-5	NA	TRBV5-1	TGCGCCAGCAGCAAGACTAGTATGCAGGAGACCCAGTACTTC	CASSKTSMQETQYF
TRBD1	TRBJ1-1	NA	TRBV20-1	TGCAGTGCTATAGGACAGGGGGCAACTGAAGCTTTCTTT	CSAIGQGATEAFF
NA	TRBJ1-2	few	TRBV2	TGTGCCAGCAGGAAGACTGTGAACTATGGCTACACCTTC	CASRKTVNYGYTF
NA	TRBJ1-4	NA	TRBV5-1	TGCGCCAGCAGCTTCAAACAACGAGCGGGGGATGAAAAACTGTTTTTT	CASSFKQRAGDEKLFF
TRBD1	TRBJ2-7	many	TRBV7-2	TGTGCCAGCAGCTCGACAGGGTTCTCCTACGAGCAGTACTTC	CASSSTGFSYEQYF
NA	TRBJ2-2	many	TRBV12-3/TRBV12-4	TGTGCCAGCAGGACGTTGGGGGAGCTGTTTTTT	CASRTLGELFF
NA	TRBJ2-7	NA	TRBV7-6	TGTGCCAGCAGCTTAGCGGACGACATATCAGGGTTGGGCGAGCAGTACTTC	CASSLADDISGLGEQYF
NA	TRBJ2-5	few	TRBV7-9	TGTGCCAGCAGTTCAGTCCTACAAGAGACCCAGTACTTC	CASSSVLQETQYF
NA	TRBJ2-7	NA	TRBV10-2	TGCGCCAGCAGTGTTCCAAGGATGGGAGCCCCCGAGCAGTACTTC	CASSVPRMGAPEQYF
NA	TRBJ2-3	many	TRBV5-1	TGCGCCAGCAGCTTCGCGACAGTCACAGATACGCAGTATTTT	CASSFATVTDTQYF
NA	TRBJ2-2	NA	TRBV28	TGTGCCAGCAGTTTCGTGCAGATACATGGGGAGCTGTTTTTT	CASSFVQIHGELFF
TRBD2	TRBJ2-2	few	TRBV12-3/TRBV12-4	TGTGCCAGCAGTTTCGAGCGGGGGGTCACCGGGGAGCTGTTTTTT	CASSFERGVTGELFF
TRBD1	TRBJ2-7	many	TRBV6-1	TGTGCCAGCAGCCCCTCCGGGACAGCTTCCTACGAGCAGTACTTC	CASSPSGTASYEQYF
NA	TRBJ2-3	NA	TRBV19	TGTGCCAGTAGTAGACAGTCATCCTTCACAGATACGCAGTATTTT	CASSRQSSFTDTQYF
NA	TRBJ1-2	many	TRBV29-1	TGCAGCGTTGAAGATTTGGGGAGGAGTATCTGGGACTATGGCTACACCTTC	CSVEDLGRSIWDYGYTF
TRBD2	TRBJ2-1	many	TRBV5-1	TGCGCCAGCACTAGCGGGGGCCTTAACTTCAATGAGCAGTTCTTC	CASTSGGLNFNEQFF
TRBD2	TRBJ2-3	few	TRBV4-3	TGCGCCAGCAGCCGAAGCGGGGGTATCGGCACAGATACGCAGTATTTT	CASSRSGGIGTDTQYF
NA	TRBJ2-5	many	TRBV11-2	TGTGCCAGCAGCTTAGGTTCGCCTCGGGAGACCCAGTACTTC	CASSLGSPRETQYF
TRBD2	TRBJ2-1	many	TRBV2	TGTGCCAGCAGTGTGGGTTCGGGAGGGAGCAACGAGCAGTTCTTC	CASSVGSGGSNEQFF
NA	TRBJ2-1	many	TRBV6-1	TGTGCCAGCAGTGAAGCTGCGGGACAACTCAATGAGCAGTTCTTC	CASSEAAGQLNEQFF
NA	TRBJ2-3	few	TRBV6-1	TGTGCCAGCAGTGAAGTCGGGGCAAGCACAGATACGCAGTATTTT	CASSEVGASTDTQYF
TRBD1	TRBJ2-7	many	TRBV4-2	TGTGCCAGCAGCCAAGTGGGGACAGGGGACTACTACGAGCAGTACTTC	CASSQVGTGDYYEQYF
NA	TRBJ2-1	few	TRBV9	TGTGCCAGCAGCGTAGATTCTGGACCGCACGACAATGAGCAGTTCTTC	CASSVDSGPHDNEQFF
TRBD2	TRBJ2-2	many	TRBV11-2	TGTGCCAGCAGCAATAGCGACTGGGGGGGGACCGGGGAGCTGTTTTTT	CASSNSDWGGTGELFF
TRBD1	TRBJ2-1	NA	TRBV27	TGTGCCAGCAGTTTAGGTCGACAGGGGGGCAATGAGCAGTTCTTC	CASSLGRQGGNEQFF
TRBD2	TRBJ2-5	NA	TRBV6-5	TGTGCCAGCAGTAACGGACTAGCGGGAGTAGAGACCCAGTACTTC	CASSNGLAGVETQYF
NA	TRBJ2-5	few	TRBV6-5	TGTGCCAGCAGTTACTCCTCGGCTGGGGGACGAGAGACCCAGTACTTC	CASSYSSAGGRETQYF
TRBD2	TRBJ2-3	few	TRBV20-1	TGCAGTGCTAGATCGGGTAGCGGGGGGCGGGAAGATACGCAGTATTTT	CSARSGSGGREDTQYF
TRBD1	TRBJ2-7	many	TRBV12-3/TRBV12-4	TGTGCCAGCAGACCAGGGACAGGGGGCTCCTACGAGCAGTACTTC	CASRPGTGGSYEQYF
NA	TRBJ2-2	few	TRBV7-2	TGTGCCAGCAGCCCAGGACCGGGACACAACACCGGGGAGCTGTTTTTT	CASSPGPGHNTGELFF
NA	TRBJ2-2	NA	TRBV5-1	TGCGCCAGCAGCTTTTTGCAGGGTGATATGTCCGGGGAGCTGTTTTTT	CASSFLQGDMSGELFF